A selection of T cell receptor beta chains follows, all from one sample in a study of blood T cell repertoires in COVID-19. Measured with immunoSEQ multiplex PCR; TCRdb has only the in-frame clones, and not every one. Of tens of thousands of clones detected, around four fifths appear once; the ten largest clones hold roughly 12%. Specimen: peripheral blood. Every receptor here comes from a human donor in a cohort sampled during active COVID-19. Each CDR3 is given without its conserved first and last residue.

>TRBV5-1|TRBJ1-4|13
ASSLGSQGREKLF
>TRBV19|TRBJ2-5|14
ASSIDSAGGGETQY
>TRBV4-3|TRBJ1-2|12
ASSQGWGTYGYT
>TRBV30|TRBJ1-5|12
AWSWDRGNQPQH
>TRBV10-3|TRBJ1-3|13
AITGAPAGGNTIY
>TRBV28|TRBJ2-7|12
ASSLGRGSYEQY
>TRBV29-1|TRBJ1-1|10
SVAGGYTEAF
>TRBV24-1|TRBJ2-3|13
ATSDFSRGGDTQY
>TRBV25-1|TRBJ1-2|11
ASSRQGGRGYT
>TRBV4-1|TRBJ1-2|9
ASSLRGGYT
>TRBV15|TRBJ2-1|14
ATSSIGTGVYNEQF
>TRBV18|TRBJ1-2|12
ASSSSAGAGGYT
>TRBV7-9|TRBJ2-2|14
ASIAGTGTNFGELF
>TRBV6-5|TRBJ1-4|11
ASSLTGWGKLF
>TRBV27|TRBJ2-7|14
ASSRTGTGRTYEQY
>TRBV12-3/TRBV12-4|TRBJ2-5|11
ASSLAGGETQY
>TRBV15|TRBJ1-2|12
ATSSRLTGEGYT
>TRBV2|TRBJ2-6|13
ASSTGLAGANVLT
>TRBV30|TRBJ1-2|11
AWRRGDPYGYT
>TRBV5-1|TRBJ1-5|13
ASSLDGQESQPQH
>TRBV24-1|TRBJ1-2|12
ATSDIGTGDGYT
>TRBV19|TRBJ2-7|14
ASSTSWSGYSYEQY
>TRBV11-2|TRBJ1-2|12
ASSLESRQGMDT
>TRBV30|TRBJ2-5|14
AWSVPGGTFGETQY
>TRBV27|TRBJ1-2|13
ASSSFPRDGYGYT
>TRBV7-2|TRBJ1-3|13
ASSPTGTNGNTIY
>TRBV7-2|TRBJ1-6|13
ASSATGFYNSPLH
>TRBV3-1/TRBV3-2|TRBJ2-7|13
ASSQTPSGGNEQY
>TRBV6-2/TRBV6-3|TRBJ2-3|16
ASSYGDKLAGGLNTQY
>TRBV5-4|TRBJ2-3|11
ASSSFSTDTQY
>TRBV28|TRBJ1-1|11
ATSRRRNTEAF
>TRBV19|TRBJ1-4|15
ASTPYRTGWTNEKLF
>TRBV20-1|TRBJ1-4|15
SASYRDRGRANEKLF
>TRBV10-3|TRBJ2-7|12
AISESWTGAEQY
>TRBV19|TRBJ1-2|11
ASSLTGGYGYT
>TRBV30|TRBJ2-7|12
AWSGGTGYHEQY
>TRBV5-1|TRBJ1-1|11
ASSQTEITEAF
>TRBV5-5|TRBJ1-1|14
ASSFRQGGMNTEAF
>TRBV6-5|TRBJ2-7|14
ASSYSGPGGAYEQY
>TRBV20-1|TRBJ1-6|10
SASDRGVVAH
>TRBV29-1|TRBJ2-7|12
SVGPSGDPLEQY